This T cell receptor beta chain was sequenced during a study of molecular identifiers for immune sequencing clone quantification (dated by TCRdb to 2016 to 2018). The study in broad terms: For a replicate experiment, RNA from about 21,000 or 97,000 naive CD8 T cells was divided into five aliquots, of which four were sequenced. This methods study used CD8 T cells to benchmark TCR RNA copy counting and molecular-identifier clustering-based TCR repertoire sequencing (MIDCIRS).

Library prep was done by PCR. The data were produced on a NextSeq 500. Preparation of bulk TCR libraries followed a previously described approach, with the TCR primers listed in Table S5. Total RNA was purified with the Qiagen AllPrep DNA/RNA kit. Reads from multiple sequencing runs of the same library were pooled before analysis. Turning to the authors' computational methods: Reads were retained only if the reads had an exact TCR constant sequence, and the retained reads were trimmed to 150 nt and grouped according to their 12-nt molecular barcodes. Reads within each barcode group were sub-clustered using a 15% Levenshtein threshold, and quality-weighted consensus sequences were constructed for each RNA molecule. Non-functional sequences were removed, as were lower-count sequences one edit away from another. Based on a fit of two negative binomial distributions, barcode sub-clusters having less than 20% of the maximum read count were discarded. TCRdb passed the public sequencing reads through fastp at Q25 and MiXCR, retaining productive beta sequences. Rows matching on CDR3 protein sequence are summarized as one entry with the most common DNA and genes. The V and J calls reflect TCRdb's pipeline rather than the authors' work. Across this sample there are some 680,000 distinct CDR3 sequences, with approximately 24% seen only once. Together, the top ten hold about 0.78% of the sample.

There are many counts of this clonotype. The clone's antigen remains unknown. The input lacks base qualities; no much larger clone sits a single base away. Study-level results and caveats: Modeling gave about 3.2 recovered TCR RNA copies per cell versus 7.5 to 10 by digital PCR, implying approximately 30% capture efficiency. A single cell's worth of spiked-in Jurkat TCR RNA was reported detectable even among 850,000 to 1,000,000 naive CD8 T cells. In CMV-specific effector cells, clones with more than 20 RNA copies contained over 98% of molecules, whereas in naive cells such clones contained under 1% of molecules. The naive libraries included spiked-in Jurkat TCR RNA (fewer than eleven copies' worth), and this Jurkat TCR RNA is not part of the donor repertoire. When barcode sub-clustering was omitted, TCR diversity was inflated by chimeric consensus sequences, with chimeras reaching as high as 47%. Highly expanded clone sizes could be underestimated because identical TCR molecules may share a barcode.

CDR1 and CDR2 are drawn from the germline V gene (reference sequence): SEHNR, FQNEAQ. Trimming takes 4 bases from V and 9 bases from J, and the germline ends sit 25 bases apart. CDR3 length: 17 amino acids, cysteine to phenylalanine. Only the CDR3 part of the read is kept: 51 bases, read in frame from the first base. Naive CD8 T cell libraries were made from 20,000 to 1,000,000 sorted cells using 10%, 30% or 50% of purified RNA. Naive CD8 T cells, defined as CD8+CD4-CCR7+CD45RA+, were FACS-sorted into RLT Plus buffer on a BD FACSAria II. To test detection sensitivity, Jurkat RNA equivalent to more than 9 TCR copies was spiked into samples of roughly 18,000-1,000,000 naive CD8 T cells. Enrichment of CD8 T cells was done with RosetteSep CD8+ T Cell Enrichment Cocktail plus Ficoll-Paque, and ACK red cell lysis came afterward.

The sequence was collected from a human donor in good health. Some libraries in this study had Jurkat cell RNA spiked in. The sequence joins TRBV7-9 to TRBJ2-1, with TRBD2 as a weak D call on 6 bases. The material sequenced was naive CD8+ T cells from blood, with Jurkat cell RNA spiked in. The cell subset or site label, read with the paper, signifies: FACS-sorted CD8+CD4-CCR7+CD45RA+ naive T cells. CDR3 loop: CASSSPRGERASGEQFF. In nucleotide form, the sequence is TGTGCCAGCAGCTCCCCGAGGGGCGAGCGGGCCTCGGGTGAGCAGTTCTTC.